This passage covers 5 T cell receptor beta chains from one sample sequenced in a study of shared clonotypes between healthy human individuals. Clones were read by immunoSEQ multiplex PCR, and TCRdb kept only the in-frame ones, dropping some. The sample includes more than 900,000 clones, around 78% of them seen just once. The sample consisted of memory CD4+ T cells from PBMCs. Noted subset: CD45RA-negative fraction. Receptors were obtained from a man aged 18 to 29 in good health. Some clones in this sample may be carry-over from other donors' samples.

The chain employs TRBV6-5 and TRBJ1-5; the D is unclear. Germline V lookup: CDR1 MNHEY, CDR2 SVGAGI. V lost 7 bases and J lost 0, with 13 bases in between. The CDR3 spans 15 residues. CDR3 sequence reads: CASIQTQDSNQPQHF. The CDR3 nucleotides are TGTGCCAGCATACAGACCCAAGATAGCAATCAGCCCCAGCATTTT.

As to this clone: A much bigger clone sits one base away, suggesting this may be a read error. Distinct nucleotide sequences in the sample also encode this CDR3. The V call is TRBV5-8, the J call TRBJ2-5; D is ambiguous. This CDR3 has 11 residues. Trimming cost V 2 bases and J 1 base, with 0 bases left between them. Germline lookup yields CDR1 SGHTS and CDR2 YDEGEE. In DNA form, the CDR3 reads TGTGCCAGCAGCTTCCAAGAGACCCAGTACTTC. Protein sequence: CASSFQETQYF.

This clone came up a few times. The chain uses TRBV5-1 and TRBJ1-1; D is unclear. CDR3 length equals 13 residues. V gave up 4 bases and J gave up 1 base, with 8 bases separating them. Germline CDR1 reads SGHRS; CDR2 reads YFSETQ. As DNA, the CDR3 is TGCGCCAGCAGCCCCTGGAAGAACACTGAAGCTTTCTTT. This sequence encodes CASSPWKNTEAFF.

As for this clone: Distinct nucleotide sequences in the sample also encode this CDR3. In nucleotides, the CDR3 is TGTGCCAGCCGGGCTGGCGGGAGTACAGATACGCAGTATTTT. It codes for CASRAGGSTDTQYF. The chain carries TRBV2 and TRBJ2-3; 7 bases match TRBD2. The trim removed 8 bases at V and 3 bases at J, leaving 8 bases unmatched. The CDR3 contains 14 residues. Germline loops: CDR1 SNHLY, CDR2 FYNNEI.

The chain recombines TRBV5-4 with TRBJ2-3; D is unclear. The CDR3 runs to 15 residues. CDR1 SGHNT and CDR2 YYREEE come from the germline V gene (reference sequence). Trimming took 5 bases from V and 0 from J, leaving 13 bases between them. The CDR3 is CASSPKVGSTDTQYF. In DNA, the CDR3 is TGTGCCAGCAGTCCCAAGGTTGGCAGCACAGATACGCAGTATTTT.